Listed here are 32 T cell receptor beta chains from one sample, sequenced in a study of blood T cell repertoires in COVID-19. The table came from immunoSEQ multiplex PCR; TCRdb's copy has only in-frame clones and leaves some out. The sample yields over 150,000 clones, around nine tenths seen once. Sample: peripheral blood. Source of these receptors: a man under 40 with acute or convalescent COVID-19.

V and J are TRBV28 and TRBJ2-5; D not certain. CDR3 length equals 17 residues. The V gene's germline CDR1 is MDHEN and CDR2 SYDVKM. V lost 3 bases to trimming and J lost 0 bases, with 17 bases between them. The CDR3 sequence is CASSFPRLASNQETQYF. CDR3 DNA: TGTGCCAGCAGTTTCCCAAGACTTGCATCTAACCAAGAGACCCAGTACTTC.

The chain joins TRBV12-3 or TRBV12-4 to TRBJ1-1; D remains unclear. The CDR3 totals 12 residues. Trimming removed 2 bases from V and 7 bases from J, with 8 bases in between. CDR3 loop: CASSLPPSEAFF. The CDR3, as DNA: TGTGCCAGCAGTTTACCCCCCAGTGAAGCTTTCTTT.

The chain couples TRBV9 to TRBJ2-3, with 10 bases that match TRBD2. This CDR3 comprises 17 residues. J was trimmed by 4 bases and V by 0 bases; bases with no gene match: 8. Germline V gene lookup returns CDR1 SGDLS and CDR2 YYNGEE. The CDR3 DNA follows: TGTGCCAGCAGCGTAGATCCCCAGCGGGGGGGGGCAGATACGCAGTATTTT. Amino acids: CASSVDPQRGGADTQYF.

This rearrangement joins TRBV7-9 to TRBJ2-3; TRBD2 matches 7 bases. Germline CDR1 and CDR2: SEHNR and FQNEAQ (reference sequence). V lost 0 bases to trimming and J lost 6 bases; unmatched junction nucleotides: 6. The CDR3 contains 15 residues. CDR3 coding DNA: TGTGCCAGCAGCTTAGCTGGGAGGGGAGACGATACGCAGTATTTT. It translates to CASSLAGRGDDTQYF.

In DNA form, the CDR3 reads TGTGCCAGCTCACCTGTTCAGATTAACACCGGGGAGCTGTTTTTT. The encoded protein is CASSPVQINTGELFF. The genes are TRBV18 and TRBJ2-2; unclear D gene. V shed 3 bases and J shed 2 bases, with 10 bases lying between them. Germline loops: CDR1 KGHSH, CDR2 LQKENI. The CDR3 contains 15 residues. Full variable domain (remainder filled in from reference TRBV18 and TRBJ2-2): NAGVMQNPRHLVRRRGQEARLRCSPMKGHSHVYWYRQLPEEGLKFMVYLQKENIIDESGMPKERFSAEFPKEGPSILRIQQVVRGDSAAYFCASSPVQINTGELFFGEGSRLTVL.

The CDR3 reads CASRKTGSGNTIYF. The CDR3 coding sequence is TGTGCCAGCAGGAAGACAGGGTCTGGAAACACCATATATTTT. The chain carries TRBV6-5 and TRBJ1-3, with 7 bases aligning to TRBD1. Germline assignment: CDR1 MNHEY and CDR2 SVGAGI. Trimming cost V 6 bases and J 1 base; bases outside gene matches: 3. CDR3 length equals 14 residues.

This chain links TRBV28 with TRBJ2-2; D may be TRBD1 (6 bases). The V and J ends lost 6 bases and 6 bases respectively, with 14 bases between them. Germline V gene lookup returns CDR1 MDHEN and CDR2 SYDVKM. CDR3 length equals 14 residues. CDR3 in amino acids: CASSGAGGSGELFF. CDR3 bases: TGTGCCAGCAGCGGGGCTGGGGGCTCCGGGGAGCTGTTTTTT. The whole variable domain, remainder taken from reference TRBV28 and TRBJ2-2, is DVKVTQSSRYLVKRTGEKVFLECVQDMDHENMFWYRQDPGLGLRLIYFSYDVKMKEKGDIPEGYSVSREKKERFSLILESASTNQTSMYLCASSGAGGSGELFFGEGSRLTVL.

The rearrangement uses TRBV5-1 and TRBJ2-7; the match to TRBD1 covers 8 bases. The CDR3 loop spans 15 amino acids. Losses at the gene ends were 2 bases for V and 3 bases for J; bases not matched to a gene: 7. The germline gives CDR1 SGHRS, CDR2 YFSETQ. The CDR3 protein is CASSLGSGGGYEQYF. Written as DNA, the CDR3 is TGCGCCAGCAGCTTAGGCTCAGGGGGCGGCTACGAGCAGTACTTC. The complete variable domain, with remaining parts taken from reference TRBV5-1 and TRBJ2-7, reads KAGVTQTPRYLIKTRGQQVTLSCSPISGHRSVSWYQQTPGQGLQFLFEYFSETQRNKGNFPGRFSGRQFSNSRSEMNVSTLELGDSALYLCASSLGSGGGYEQYFGPGTRLTVT.

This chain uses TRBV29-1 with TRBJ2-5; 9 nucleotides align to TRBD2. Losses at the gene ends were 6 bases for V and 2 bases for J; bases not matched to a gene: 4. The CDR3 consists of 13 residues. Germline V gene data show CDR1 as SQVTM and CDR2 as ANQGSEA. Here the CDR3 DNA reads TGCAGCGTATTGGGACTAGCTCAAGAGACCCAGTACTTC. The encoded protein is CSVLGLAQETQYF.

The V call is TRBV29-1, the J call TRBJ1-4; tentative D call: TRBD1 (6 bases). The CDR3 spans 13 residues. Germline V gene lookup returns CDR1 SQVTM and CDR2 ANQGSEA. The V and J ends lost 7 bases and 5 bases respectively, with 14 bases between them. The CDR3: CSAGTNRNEKLFF. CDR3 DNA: TGCAGCGCTGGGACAAACCGGAATGAAAAACTGTTTTTT.

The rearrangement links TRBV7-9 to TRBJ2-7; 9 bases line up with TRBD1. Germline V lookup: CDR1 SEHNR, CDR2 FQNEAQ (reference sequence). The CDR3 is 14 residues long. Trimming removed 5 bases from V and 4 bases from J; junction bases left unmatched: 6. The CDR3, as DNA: TGTGCCAGCAGCACGGGGACAGGGAAATACGAGCAGTACTTC. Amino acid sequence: CASSTGTGKYEQYF.

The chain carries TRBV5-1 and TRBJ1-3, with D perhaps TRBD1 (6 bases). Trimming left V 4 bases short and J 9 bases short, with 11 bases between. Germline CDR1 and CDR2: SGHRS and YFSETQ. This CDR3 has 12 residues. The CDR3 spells CASSPDSGTIYF. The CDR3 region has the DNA TGCGCCAGCAGCCCGGACAGCGGCACCATATATTTT. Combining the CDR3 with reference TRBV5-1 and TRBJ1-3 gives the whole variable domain KAGVTQTPRYLIKTRGQQVTLSCSPISGHRSVSWYQQTPGQGLQFLFEYFSETQRNKGNFPGRFSGRQFSNSRSEMNVSTLELGDSALYLCASSPDSGTIYFGEGSWLTVV.

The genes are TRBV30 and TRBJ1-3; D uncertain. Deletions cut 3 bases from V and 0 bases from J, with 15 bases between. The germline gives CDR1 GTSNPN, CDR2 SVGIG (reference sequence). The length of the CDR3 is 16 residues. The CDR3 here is CAWSYFNANSGNTIYF. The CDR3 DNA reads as TGTGCCTGGAGCTATTTCAATGCGAACTCTGGAAACACCATATATTTT.

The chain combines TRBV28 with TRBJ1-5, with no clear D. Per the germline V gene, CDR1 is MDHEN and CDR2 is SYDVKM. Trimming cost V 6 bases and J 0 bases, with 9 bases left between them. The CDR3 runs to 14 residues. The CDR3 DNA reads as TGTGCCAGCAGGCTCGGTGTTAGCAATCAGCCCCAGCATTTT. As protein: CASRLGVSNQPQHF.

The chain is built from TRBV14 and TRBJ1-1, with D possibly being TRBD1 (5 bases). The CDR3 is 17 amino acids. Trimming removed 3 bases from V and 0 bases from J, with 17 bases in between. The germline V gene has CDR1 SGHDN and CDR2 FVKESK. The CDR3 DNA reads TGTGCCAGCAGCCAGGCCAGGGTATCGAGGCTGAACACTGAAGCTTTCTTT. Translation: CASSQARVSRLNTEAFF.

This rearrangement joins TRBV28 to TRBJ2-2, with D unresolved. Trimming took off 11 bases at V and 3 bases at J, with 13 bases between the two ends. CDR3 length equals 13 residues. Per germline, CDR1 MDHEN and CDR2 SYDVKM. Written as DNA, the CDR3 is TGTGCCGCGAGCTTTTCCGACACCGGGGAGCTGTTTTTT. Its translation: CAASFSDTGELFF.

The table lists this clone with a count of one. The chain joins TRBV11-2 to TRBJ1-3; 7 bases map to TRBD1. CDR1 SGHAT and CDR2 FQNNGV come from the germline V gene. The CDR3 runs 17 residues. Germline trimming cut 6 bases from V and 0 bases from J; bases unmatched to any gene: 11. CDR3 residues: CASSPITGEISGNTIYF. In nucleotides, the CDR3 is TGTGCCAGCAGTCCAATTACAGGGGAGATCTCTGGAAACACCATATATTTT.

DNA of the CDR3: TGTGCCAGCAGCCCGAACCCTAGCGCCGGGGAGCTGTTTTTT. Translation gives CASSPNPSAGELFF. This rearrangement joins TRBV7-3 to TRBJ2-2, with a possible D match to TRBD2 (6 bases). The ends were cut back, 5 bases at V and 6 bases at J, with 13 bases in the middle. The CDR3 loop spans 14 amino acids. The germline CDR1 and CDR2 sequences are SGHTA and FQGTGA.

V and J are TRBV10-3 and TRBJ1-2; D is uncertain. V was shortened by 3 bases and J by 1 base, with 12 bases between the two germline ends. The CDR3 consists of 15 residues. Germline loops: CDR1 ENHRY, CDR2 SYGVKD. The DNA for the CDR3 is TGTGCCATCAGTGAAAGAGGCAAACTTAACTATGGCTACACCTTC. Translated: CAISERGKLNYGYTF.

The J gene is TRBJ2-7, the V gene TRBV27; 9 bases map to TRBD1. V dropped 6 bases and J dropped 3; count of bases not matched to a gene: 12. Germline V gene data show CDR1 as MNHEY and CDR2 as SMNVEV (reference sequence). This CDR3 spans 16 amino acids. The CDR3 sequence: CASSRYPRDRDYEQYF. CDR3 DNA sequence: TGTGCCAGCAGCCGCTACCCCCGGGACAGGGACTACGAGCAGTACTTC.

CDR3 coding DNA: TGTGCCAGCAGTTGGACAGGGGAGTCTGTTGGCAATCAGCCCCAGCATTTT. Translated: CASSWTGESVGNQPQHF. The chain has TRBV5-4 and TRBJ1-5; 9 positions agree with TRBD1. The CDR3 loop spans 17 amino acids. With V trimmed by 5 bases and J by 2 bases, 11 bases remained unmatched. The germline V gene has CDR1 SGHNT and CDR2 YYREEE (reference sequence).

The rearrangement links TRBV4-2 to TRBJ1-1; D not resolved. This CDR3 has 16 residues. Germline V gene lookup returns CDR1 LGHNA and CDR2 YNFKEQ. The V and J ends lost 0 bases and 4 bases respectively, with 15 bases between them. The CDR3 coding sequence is TGTGCCAGCAGCCAAGACGAGGAGAGGGCCCCCACTGAAGCTTTCTTT. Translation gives CASSQDEERAPTEAFF.

CDR3 bases: TGTGCCAGCAGCGTAGTGCCGGCGAACACCGGGGAGCTGTTTTTT. Its translation is CASSVVPANTGELFF. V usage is TRBV9 and J usage is TRBJ2-2; D unresolved. V was cut by 0 bases and J by 0 bases, with 6 bases left in between. Germline loops: CDR1 SGDLS, CDR2 YYNGEE. CDR3 size: 15 residues.

CDR3 amino acids: CASSLGGIRQETQYF. As DNA, the CDR3 is TGTGCCAGCAGTTTAGGAGGTATCCGCCAAGAGACCCAGTACTTC. This chain connects TRBV28 to TRBJ2-5; D perhaps matches TRBD2 (5 bases). The CDR3 runs 15 residues. CDR1 and CDR2 from the germline V gene are MDHEN and SYDVKM. The germline V and J ends were trimmed by 2 bases and 1 base, with 11 bases remaining between them.

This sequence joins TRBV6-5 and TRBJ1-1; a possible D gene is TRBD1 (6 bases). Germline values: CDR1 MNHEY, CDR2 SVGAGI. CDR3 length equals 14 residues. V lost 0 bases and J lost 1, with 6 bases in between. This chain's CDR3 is CASSYSTGNTEAFF. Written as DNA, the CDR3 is TGTGCCAGCAGTTACTCGACAGGGAACACTGAAGCTTTCTTT.

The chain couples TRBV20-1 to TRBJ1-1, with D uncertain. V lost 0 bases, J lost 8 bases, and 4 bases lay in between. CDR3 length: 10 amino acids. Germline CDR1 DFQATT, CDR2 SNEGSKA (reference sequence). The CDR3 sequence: CSARDEEAFF. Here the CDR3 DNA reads TGCAGTGCTAGAGATGAGGAAGCTTTCTTT.

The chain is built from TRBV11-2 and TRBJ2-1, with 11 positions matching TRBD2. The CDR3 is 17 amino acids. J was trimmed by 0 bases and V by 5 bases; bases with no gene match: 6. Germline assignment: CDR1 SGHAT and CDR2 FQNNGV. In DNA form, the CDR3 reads TGTGCCAGCAGCCTAATGACTAGCGGGGCCTCCTACAATGAGCAGTTCTTC. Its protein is CASSLMTSGASYNEQFF.

CDR3 nucleotides: TGTGCCAGCAGTAGCTTTTGGACAGATACGCAGTATTTT. Protein: CASSSFWTDTQYF. V usage is TRBV9 and J usage is TRBJ2-3, with D uncertain. V was trimmed by 5 bases and J by 3 bases, leaving 10 bases between them. The CDR3 totals 13 residues. Germline V gene sequence: CDR1 SGDLS, CDR2 YYNGEE.

CDR3 sequence reads: CASSFEAGHSYEQYF. CDR3 nucleotides: TGTGCCAGCAGCTTCGAGGCAGGACACTCCTACGAGCAGTACTTC. This chain connects TRBV7-3 to TRBJ2-7; possible D gene TRBD1, 5 bases. The V gene's germline CDR1 is SGHTA and CDR2 FQGTGA. The V end was cut by 3 bases, the J end by 0 bases, with 12 bases between. The CDR3 length is 15 residues.

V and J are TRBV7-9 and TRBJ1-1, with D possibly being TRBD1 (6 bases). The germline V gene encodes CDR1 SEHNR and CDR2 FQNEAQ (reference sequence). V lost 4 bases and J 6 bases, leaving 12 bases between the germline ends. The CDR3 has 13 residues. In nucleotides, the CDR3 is TGTGCCAGCAGCTCCCCGGGGGGGCCTGAAGCTTTCTTT. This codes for CASSSPGGPEAFF.

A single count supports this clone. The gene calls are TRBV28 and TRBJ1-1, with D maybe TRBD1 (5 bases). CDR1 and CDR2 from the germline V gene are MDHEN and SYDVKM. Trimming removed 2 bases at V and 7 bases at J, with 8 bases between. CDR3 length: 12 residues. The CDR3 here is CASSLKGVEAFF. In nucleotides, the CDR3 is TGTGCCAGCAGTTTAAAAGGGGTTGAAGCTTTCTTT.

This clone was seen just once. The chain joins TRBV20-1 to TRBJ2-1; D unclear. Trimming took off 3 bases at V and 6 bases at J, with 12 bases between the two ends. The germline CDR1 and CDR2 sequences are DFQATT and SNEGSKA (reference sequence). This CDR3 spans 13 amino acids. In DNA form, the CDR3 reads TGCAGTGCTAGTAGCCGCATACCCAATGAGCAGTTCTTC. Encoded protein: CSASSRIPNEQFF.